This TCR beta chain was captured in a study of blood T cells in healthy people across ages. Germline values: CDR1 MDHEN, CDR2 SYDVKM. Losses at the gene ends were 3 bases for V and 3 bases for J; bases not matched to a gene: 11. The length of the CDR3 is 17 residues. Primed by a sample-barcoded 5' primer and a J-beta primer mix, a second PCR proceeded for about 7 to 11 cycles. TCRdb analysed the 5' RACE reads with MiXCR anew, one entry per CDR3 protein. This table holds around 1.5 million distinct CDR3 sequences, roughly 30% found once. The receptor was derived from a woman between 25 and 40 years old in good health. This sequence joins TRBV28 and TRBJ2-1; 7 nucleotides line up with TRBD2. The sample comprised blood. In DNA, the CDR3 is TGTGCCAGCAGTTTGCCCGGGCTAGCGGCAAGCTACAATGAGCAGTTCTTC. This sequence encodes CASSLPGLAASYNEQFF.